Included here is one T cell receptor (beta chain) sequence, with context. This entry is derived from a study of TIL therapy for anti-PD-1-resistant metastatic lung cancer. Sequencing used immunoSEQ v3. Libraries were sequenced to 1.5 million to 2 million read pairs (survey) or 5-6 million (deep). Produced via immunoSEQ multiplex PCR; TCRdb's table is partial and in-frame only. The sample has approximately 97,000 clones, just over 65% seen once. In germline, CDR1 is SGHTA, CDR2 FQGTGA. Trimming removed 1 base at V and 7 bases at J, with 13 bases between. This CDR3 comprises 15 residues. Time point indicated: pre-treatment sample, taken before nivolumab and TIL therapy. Tumor tissue came from excised metastases, mostly pleural nodules or supraclavicular lymph nodes. Patients were adults with stage 4 NSCLC.

The J gene is TRBJ2-2, the V gene TRBV7-3; D is ambiguous. Sequences were derived from tumor tissue, sampled at baseline. This TCR came from a person aged 25-79 years with non-small cell lung cancer. CDR3 bases: TGTGCCAGCAGCTTAAGCGGTGCGTCAGGCGGGGAGCTGTTTTTT. It codes for CASSLSGASGGELFF.